These 7 T cell receptor beta chains originate from one sample sequenced in a study of blood T cell repertoires in COVID-19. The table came from immunoSEQ multiplex PCR; TCRdb's copy has only in-frame clones and leaves some out. The table shows 150,000 to 200,000 clones, with 80% to 90% occurring only once. Specimen: peripheral blood. Receptor source: a man aged 18 to 29 who had recovered from COVID-19.

A single count supports this clone. The V gene is TRBV7-2, the J gene TRBJ1-1; TRBD1 matches at 7 bases. This CDR3 has 18 amino acids. CDR1 and CDR2 from the germline V gene are SGHTA and FQGNSA. After removal of 1 base from V and 0 bases from J, the junction contained 11 bases not matched to a gene. CDR3 region: CASSLGGDSFLMNTEAFF. The CDR3 DNA sequence: TGTGCCAGCAGCTTAGGCGGGGACAGTTTTCTCATGAACACTGAAGCTTTCTTT.

V gene TRBV19 combines with J gene TRBJ1-5; TRBD1 matches 8 bases. CDR3 length: 14 amino acids. Germline loops: CDR1 LNHDA, CDR2 SQIVND (reference sequence). Trimming took 7 bases from V and 7 from J; bases not matched to a gene: 9. The CDR3 loop reads CASTTDRVRQPQHF. The CDR3, as DNA: TGTGCCAGTACCACGGACAGGGTAAGACAGCCCCAGCATTTT.

The count of this clone is one. The V gene is TRBV18, the J gene TRBJ1-1; D is uncertain. V was pared by 3 bases and J by 7 bases, with 6 bases between. The CDR3 has 11 residues. The germline V gene encodes CDR1 KGHSH and CDR2 LQKENI. CDR3 bases: TGTGCCAGCTCACCGTCTCGTGAAGCTTTCTTT. Its protein product is CASSPSREAFF.

The rearrangement uses TRBV4-2 and TRBJ2-1, with 8 bases lining up with TRBD2. The CDR3 contains 17 residues. V was pared by 0 bases and J by 5 bases, with 9 bases of the junction left unmatched. Germline values: CDR1 LGHNA, CDR2 YNFKEQ. The CDR3 DNA sequence: TGTGCCAGCAGCCAAGAATGGGAGCGGGAGCGACACAATGAGCAGTTCTTC. Amino acids: CASSQEWERERHNEQFF.

Details on this clone: Relative to the germline gene, one junction end is altered; a read error may explain this. The V call is TRBV11-3, the J call TRBJ2-7; 8 nucleotides match TRBD1. The CDR3 is 16 residues long. Germline V gene sequence: CDR1 SGHNT, CDR2 YENEEA. CDR3 bases: TGTGCCAGCAGCCCCAATCCGGGACAGGCCTCCCACGAGCAGTACTTC. This codes for CASSPNPGQASHEQYF.

The chain carries TRBV30 and TRBJ2-1; TRBD2 is a possible D gene (5 bases). The CDR3 contains 12 residues. Germline V gene sequence: CDR1 GTSNPN, CDR2 SVGIG (reference sequence). V lost 6 bases, J lost 5 bases, and 11 bases lay in between. This CDR3 reads CACSAGHNEQFF. The CDR3 DNA is TGTGCCTGCTCGGCGGGCCACAATGAGCAGTTCTTC.

The CDR3 nucleotides are TGTGCCAGCAGTCTGCTGCAGGGCTCTGGAAACACCATATATTTT. Amino acids: CASSLLQGSGNTIYF. This chain joins TRBV6-6 and TRBJ1-3; possibly TRBD1 for D (5 bases). CDR3 size: 15 residues. Germline CDR1 MNHNY, CDR2 SVGAGI (reference sequence). Trimming shortened V by 5 bases and J by 0 bases, and 11 bases separated the two germline ends.